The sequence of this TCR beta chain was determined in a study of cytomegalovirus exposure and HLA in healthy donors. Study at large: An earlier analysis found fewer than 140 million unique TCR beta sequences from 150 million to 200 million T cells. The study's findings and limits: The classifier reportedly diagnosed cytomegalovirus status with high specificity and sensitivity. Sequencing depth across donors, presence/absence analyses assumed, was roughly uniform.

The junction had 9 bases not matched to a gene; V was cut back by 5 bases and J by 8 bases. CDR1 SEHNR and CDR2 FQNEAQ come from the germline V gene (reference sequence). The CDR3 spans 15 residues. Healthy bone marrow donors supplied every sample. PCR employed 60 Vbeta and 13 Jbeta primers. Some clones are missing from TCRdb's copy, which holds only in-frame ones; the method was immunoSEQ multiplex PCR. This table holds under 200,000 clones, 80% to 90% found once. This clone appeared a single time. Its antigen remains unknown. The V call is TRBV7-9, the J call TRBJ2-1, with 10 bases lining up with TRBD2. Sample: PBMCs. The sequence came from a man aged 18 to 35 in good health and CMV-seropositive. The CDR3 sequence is CASSASLAGLDEQFF. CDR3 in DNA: TGTGCCAGCAGCGCTTCACTAGCGGGGCTCGATGAGCAGTTCTTC.